Here is one T cell receptor beta chain with its context. Sorted-subset replicate PCRs used 200 to 250 ng DNA, around 31,000 T cell genomes. The repertoire was sequenced with immunoSEQ multiplex PCR; TCRdb's copy has only in-frame clones and lacks some. In the table there are about a million clones, 60% to 85% of which are singletons. The data were taken from a study of shared clonotypes between healthy human individuals. CDR3 length equals 13 residues. Germline V gene data show CDR1 as SNHLY and CDR2 as FYNNEI. The V and J ends lost 7 bases and 2 bases respectively, with 12 bases between them. This receptor was taken from a man aged 18 to 30 in good health. Some clones in this sample may be carry-over from other donors' samples. The sequencing sample was made of memory CD4+ T cells from PBMCs. Sample subset: CD45RA-negative fraction. The chain has TRBV2 and TRBJ2-7, with no clear D. For the CDR3, the DNA is TGTGCCAGCACGGCAGCTACAACCTACGAGCAGTACTTC. Translated, it gives CASTAATTYEQYF.